This T cell receptor (beta chain) was sequenced during a study of T cell repertoires in cytomegalovirus infection. Across the whole study: The study used recently identified HLA-C-restricted and well-studied HLA-B-restricted CMV epitopes. An indication of both CMV infection and matching HLA type came from public TCR beta signatures.

A remark on this clonotype: What it binds is not known. The junction and the germline gene differ at one end; a read error may be behind it.

TCRdb analysed the reads with MiXCR anew, one entry per CDR3 protein. The data hold about 100,000 distinct CDR3 sequences, with under 55% observed a single time. Findings and caveats of the study: The cumulative frequency of public TCR beta families identified carriers of CMV plus the relevant HLA.

This TCR was recovered from a human donor in good health (CMV status not recorded). Some clones in this sample may be carry-over from other donors' samples. The sample here was CD8+ T cells from cultured PBMCs, taken from culture after CMV antigen stimulation.

This chain's CDR3 is CASSEFTEELFF. The CDR3 region has the DNA TGTGCCAGCAGTGAATTCACCGAGGAGCTGTTTTTT. The rearrangement uses TRBV2 and TRBJ2-2; no clear D gene. This CDR3 contains 12 residues. Germline lookup yields CDR1 SNHLY and CDR2 FYNNEI. Full variable domain (missing parts from reference TRBV2 and TRBJ2-2): EPEVTQTPSHQVTQMGQEVILRCVPISNHLYFYWYRQILGQKVEFLVSFYNNEISEKSEIFDDQFSVERPDGSNFTLKIRSTKLEDSAMYFCASSEFTEELFFGEGSRLTVL.